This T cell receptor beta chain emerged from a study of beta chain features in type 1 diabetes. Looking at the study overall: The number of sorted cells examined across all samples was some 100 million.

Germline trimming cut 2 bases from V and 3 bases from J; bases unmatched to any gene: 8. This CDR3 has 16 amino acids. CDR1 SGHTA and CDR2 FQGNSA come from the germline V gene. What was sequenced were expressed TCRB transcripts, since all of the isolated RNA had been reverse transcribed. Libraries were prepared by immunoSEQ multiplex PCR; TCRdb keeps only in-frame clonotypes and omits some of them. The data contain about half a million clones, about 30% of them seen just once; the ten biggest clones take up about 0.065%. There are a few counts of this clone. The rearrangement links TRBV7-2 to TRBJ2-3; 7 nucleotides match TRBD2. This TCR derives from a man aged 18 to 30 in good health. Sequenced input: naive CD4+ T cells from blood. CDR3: CASSLWREKGTDTQYF. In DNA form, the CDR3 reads TGTGCCAGCAGCTTATGGCGGGAGAAGGGTACAGATACGCAGTATTTT.